These 2 T cell receptor beta chains share one sample of origin, sequenced in a study of T cells in Graves' hyperthyroidism and ophthalmopathy (dated by TCRdb to about 2019). The library relied on multiplex PCR. The sequencer listed for this sample is Illumina HiSeq 2000. Amplification of TCR beta CDR3 regions was carried out from RNA transcripts. The TCR CDR3 was subjected to a first round of RT-PCR using the HTBI primer set and the Qiagen OneStep RT-PCR kit. Using fastp trimming at Q25 and MiXCR clonotype assembly, TCRdb reanalyzed the public sequencing data and kept in-frame beta chains. Every distinct CDR3 protein forms one entry, paired with its most common genes and DNA. The sample has around 350,000 distinct CDR3 sequences on record, about 18% of them singletons. The ten most abundant clones make up about 3.5% of the sample. Material for sequencing was blood. The receptors shown here come from a woman between 18 and 29 years old with Graves' hyperthyroidism.

The table lists this clonotype with a few counts. The V gene is TRBV15, the J gene TRBJ2-2, with 12 nucleotides matching TRBD2. Germline CDR1 reads LNHNV; CDR2 reads YYDKDF (reference sequence). The CDR3 runs to 17 residues. The J segment lost 4 bases and the V segment lost 1 base, leaving 4 bases of the junction unmatched. CDR3 coding DNA: TGTGCCACCAGCAGAGGGCTAGCGGGGGGGCCCACCGGGGAGCTGTTTTTT. This sequence encodes CATSRGLAGGPTGELFF.

This sequence joins TRBV11-2 and TRBJ2-4, with D uncertain. The CDR3 extends over 17 amino acids. Germline V CDR1 and CDR2: SGHAT, FQNNGV. With 4 bases removed from V and 4 bases from J, the gap between germline ends came to 20 bases. CDR3 nucleotides: TGTGCCAGCAGCTCCCGGTCGGCTGGCCAGGCTAAAAACATTCAGTACTTC. This translates into CASSSRSAGQAKNIQYF.